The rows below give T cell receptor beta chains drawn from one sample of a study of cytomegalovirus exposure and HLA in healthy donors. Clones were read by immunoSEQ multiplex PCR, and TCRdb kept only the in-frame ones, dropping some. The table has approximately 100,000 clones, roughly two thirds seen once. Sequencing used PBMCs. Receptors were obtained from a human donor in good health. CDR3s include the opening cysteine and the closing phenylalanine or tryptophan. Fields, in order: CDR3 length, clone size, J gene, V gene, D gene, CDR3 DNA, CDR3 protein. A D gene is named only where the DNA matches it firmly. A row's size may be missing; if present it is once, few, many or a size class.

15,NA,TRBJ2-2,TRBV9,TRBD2,TGTGCCAGCAGCGCTAGGACTAGCCTTCGCGGGGAGCTGTTTTTT,CASSARTSLRGELFF
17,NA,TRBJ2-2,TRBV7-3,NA,TGTGCCAGCAGCGCCTCAAGAGAGGGTGCGAACACCGGGGAGCTGTTTTTT,CASSASREGANTGELFF
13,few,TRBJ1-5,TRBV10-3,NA,TGTGCCATCGGGTCGAGGGGGAATCAGCCCCAGCATTTT,CAIGSRGNQPQHF
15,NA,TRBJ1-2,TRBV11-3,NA,TGTGCCAGCAGCCCTGCCAGGGCGCCTAACTATGGCTACACCTTC,CASSPARAPNYGYTF
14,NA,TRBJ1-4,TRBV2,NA,TGTGCCAGCATAGCCGAGGTTCTTAATGAAAAACTGTTTTTT,CASIAEVLNEKLFF
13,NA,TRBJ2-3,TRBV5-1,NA,TGCGCCAGCAGCTTGGCCTACTCCGATACGCAGTATTTT,CASSLAYSDTQYF
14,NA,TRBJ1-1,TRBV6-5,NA,TGTGCCAGCAGGCCTGACAGGTGGAACACTGAAGCTTTCTTT,CASRPDRWNTEAFF
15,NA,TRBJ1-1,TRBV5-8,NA,TGTGCCAGCAGCTACCCGAAGGGGATGAACACTGAAGCTTTCTTT,CASSYPKGMNTEAFF
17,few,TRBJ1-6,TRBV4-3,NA,TGCGCCAGCAGCCAAGATCCCCAGGGCGCAGTTAATTCACCCCTCCACTTT,CASSQDPQGAVNSPLHF
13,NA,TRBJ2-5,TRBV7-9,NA,TGTGCCAGCAGCGCGGTCTTTCGGGAGACCCAGTACTTC,CASSAVFRETQYF
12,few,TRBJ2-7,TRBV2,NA,TGTGCCAGCAGTGAACGCGGGTACGAGCAGTACTTC,CASSERGYEQYF
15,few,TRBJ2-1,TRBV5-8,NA,TGTGCCAGCAGCCAGGCTCAGGTTTCCTACAATGAGCAGTTCTTC,CASSQAQVSYNEQFF
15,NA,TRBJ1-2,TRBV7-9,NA,TGTGCCAGCAGGTCCCAGGGGCAGGGTGGTCGAGGCTACACCTTC,CASRSQGQGGRGYTF
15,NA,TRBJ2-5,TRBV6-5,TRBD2,TGTGCCAGCAGGGAGCGGGGGGCATACCAAGAGACCCAGTACTTC,CASRERGAYQETQYF
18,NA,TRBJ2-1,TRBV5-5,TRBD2,TGTGCCAGCAGCCCCCGACTAGCGGGGGCCAATATTTACAATGAGCAGTTCTTC,CASSPRLAGANIYNEQFF
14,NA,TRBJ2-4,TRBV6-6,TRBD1,TGTGCCAGCAGTGACAGGGTGGCCAAAAACATTCAGTACTTC,CASSDRVAKNIQYF
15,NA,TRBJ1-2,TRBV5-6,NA,TGTGCCAGCAGCCCTCCTGGCGGGGGAGTCCATGGCTACACCTTC,CASSPPGGGVHGYTF
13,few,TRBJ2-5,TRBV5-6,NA,TGTGCCAGCAGCTTGGTTCTGGAGGAGACCCAGTACTTC,CASSLVLEETQYF
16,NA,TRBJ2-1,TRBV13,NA,TGTGCCAGCAGCCCCTTAGCGGAAGCCGGCTACAATGAGCAGTTCTTC,CASSPLAEAGYNEQFF
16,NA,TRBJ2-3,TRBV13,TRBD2,TGTGCCAGCAGCTTTGGGACTAGCGGGGGCACAGATACGCAGTATTTT,CASSFGTSGGTDTQYF
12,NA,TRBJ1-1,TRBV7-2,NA,TGTGCCAGCAGCTCGACAGGTGCTGAAGCTTTCTTT,CASSSTGAEAFF
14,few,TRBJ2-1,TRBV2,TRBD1,TGTGCCAGCAGTGGGAACAGGGGCAGCGATGAGCAGTTCTTC,CASSGNRGSDEQFF
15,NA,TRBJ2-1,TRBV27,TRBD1,TGTGCCAGCACCTATGCACAGGGGGCTTACAATGAGCAGTTCTTC,CASTYAQGAYNEQFF
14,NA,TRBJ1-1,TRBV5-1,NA,TGCGCCAGCAGCCCCGAGGGGGTGGGGACTGAAGCTTTCTTT,CASSPEGVGTEAFF
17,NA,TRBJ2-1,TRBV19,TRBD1,TGTGCCAGTAGTCCCCTAGGACAGGGTAGGTTAAACAATGAGCAGTTCTTC,CASSPLGQGRLNNEQFF
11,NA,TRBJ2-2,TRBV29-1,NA,TGCAGCGTCAAGGCGGCCGGGGAGCTGTTTTTT,CSVKAAGELFF
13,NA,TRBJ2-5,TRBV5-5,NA,TGTGCCAGCAGCTTGGGGCAGGTAGAGACCCAGTACTTC,CASSLGQVETQYF
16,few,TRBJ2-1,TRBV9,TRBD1,TGTGCCAGCATCGGCCGACAGGGGGCGGTCTACAATGAGCAGTTCTTC,CASIGRQGAVYNEQFF
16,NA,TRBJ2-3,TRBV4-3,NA,TGCGCCAGCAGCTCGAACTATATGACTAGCACAGATACGCAGTATTTT,CASSSNYMTSTDTQYF
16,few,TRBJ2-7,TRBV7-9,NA,TGTGCCAGCAGCTTAGTTCCGACAGAGGAGATTTACGAGCAGTACTTC,CASSLVPTEEIYEQYF
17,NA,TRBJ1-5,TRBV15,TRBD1,TGTGCCACCAGCTGGGGGACAGGGAATCGAGGCAATCAGCCCCAGCATTTT,CATSWGTGNRGNQPQHF
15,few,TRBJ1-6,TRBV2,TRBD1,TGTGCCAGCACCCCGTTGGGACAGGGCGGTTCACCCCTCCACTTT,CASTPLGQGGSPLHF
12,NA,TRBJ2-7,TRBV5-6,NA,TGTGCCAGCAGCTTGGATAACTACGAGCAGTACTTC,CASSLDNYEQYF
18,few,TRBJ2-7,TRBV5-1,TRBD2,TGCGCCAGCAGCTTGGGGCTAGCGGGGGGGGGACTTACCTACGAGCAGTACTTC,CASSLGLAGGGLTYEQYF
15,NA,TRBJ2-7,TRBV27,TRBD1,TGTGCCAGCAGTTTGACAGGGGGGCTCTCCTACGAGCAGTACTTC,CASSLTGGLSYEQYF
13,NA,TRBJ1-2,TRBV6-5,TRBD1,TGTGCCAGCAGGACAGGGCGCAACTATGGCTACACCTTC,CASRTGRNYGYTF
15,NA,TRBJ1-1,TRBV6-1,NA,TGTGCCAGCAGTGTTGGTGGGTTAGCGAACACTGAAGCTTTCTTT,CASSVGGLANTEAFF
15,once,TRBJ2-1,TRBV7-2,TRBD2,TGTGCCAGCAGCTTAATCGGACTAGCTAGCAATGAGCAGTTCTTC,CASSLIGLASNEQFF
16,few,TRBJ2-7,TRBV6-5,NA,TGTGCCAGCAGTTACGAGTTTAGAGCCGAACCCAACGAGCAGTACTTC,CASSYEFRAEPNEQYF
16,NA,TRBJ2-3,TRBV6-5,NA,TGTGCCAGCAGTTACTCAGGACTCCCTGGCACAGATACGCAGTATTTT,CASSYSGLPGTDTQYF
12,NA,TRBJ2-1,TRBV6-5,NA,TGTGCCAGCAGGAGGGCTACAAATGAGCAGTTCTTC,CASRRATNEQFF
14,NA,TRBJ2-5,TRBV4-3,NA,TGCGCCAGCAGCCGCGACTTGGCGCAAGAGACCCAGTACTTC,CASSRDLAQETQYF
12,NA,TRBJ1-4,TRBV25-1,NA,TGTGCCAGCAGTGAACTTAATGAAAAACTGTTTTTT,CASSELNEKLFF
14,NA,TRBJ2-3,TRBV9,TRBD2,TGTGCCAGCACCAACGGGGGGAACACAGATACGCAGTATTTT,CASTNGGNTDTQYF
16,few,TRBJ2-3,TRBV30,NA,TGTGCCTGGAGTCCCTTAGGAGCGACTGACACAGATACGCAGTATTTT,CAWSPLGATDTDTQYF
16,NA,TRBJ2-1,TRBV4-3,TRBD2,TGCGCCAGCAGCCAAGATTACATAGCGGGGGGGGATGAGCAGTTCTTC,CASSQDYIAGGDEQFF
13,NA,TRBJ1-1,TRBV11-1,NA,TGTGCCAGTAGCGCCAACCTCCCGGGTGAAGCTTTCTTT,CASSANLPGEAFF
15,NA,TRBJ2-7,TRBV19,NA,TGTGCCAGTAGTTCAACCGGGACTGTGACCTACGAGCAGTACTTC,CASSSTGTVTYEQYF
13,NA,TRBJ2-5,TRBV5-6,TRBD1,TGTGCCAGCAGCTGGGACAGGCAAGAGACCCAGTACTTC,CASSWDRQETQYF
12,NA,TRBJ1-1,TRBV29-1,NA,TGCAGCGTTATAAACAGTAACACTGAAGCTTTCTTT,CSVINSNTEAFF
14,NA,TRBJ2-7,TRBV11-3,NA,TGTGCCAGCAGCTTAGTCCCGCCGCGCGGCTCCAAACGCTTC,CASSLVPPRGSKRF
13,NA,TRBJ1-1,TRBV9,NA,TGTGCCAGCAGCGTAGACGGGAACACTGAAGCTTTCTTT,CASSVDGNTEAFF
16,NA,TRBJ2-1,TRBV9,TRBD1,TGTGCCAGCAGCGTAGCCCTGACAGGGCCAAACAATGAGCAGTTCTTC,CASSVALTGPNNEQFF
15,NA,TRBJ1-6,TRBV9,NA,TGTGCCAGCAGCGTAGATTACAGGGAGAGGTCACCCCTCCACTTT,CASSVDYRERSPLHF